Following are 26 T cell receptor beta chains from one sample sequenced in a study of OX40 agonist ivuxolimab in advanced cancers. Generated by immunoSEQ multiplex PCR, the TCRdb table keeps only in-frame clones and is missing some. The sample lists around 38,000 clones, over 80% occurring once. The sequencing here drew on CD4+ or CD8+ T cells sorted from blood, taken in a trial of the OX40 agonist ivuxolimab. The receptors come from an adult with an advanced solid tumor such as melanoma, head and neck, liver or kidney cancer.

This chain links TRBV19 with TRBJ2-2; D unclear. The germline V gene has CDR1 LNHDA and CDR2 SQIVND (reference sequence). The CDR3 covers 12 residues. V was shortened by 7 bases and J by 5 bases, with 8 bases between the two germline ends. As DNA, the CDR3 is TGTGCCAGTACCCCCGAGACCGGGGAGCTGTTTTTT. As protein: CASTPETGELFF.

The V gene is TRBV5-6, the J gene TRBJ2-5, with 10 bases that match TRBD2. CDR1 SGHDT and CDR2 YYEEEE come from the germline V gene. There are 14 residues in the CDR3. Trimming at V came to 0 bases and at J to 5 bases, leaving 1 base not matched to a gene. The CDR3 region is CASSLEREGETQYF. The CDR3, as DNA: TGTGCCAGCAGCTTGGAGCGGGAGGGGGAGACCCAGTACTTC.

The chain couples TRBV6-1 to TRBJ2-5; 7 nucleotides match TRBD1. CDR1 and CDR2 from the germline V gene are MNHNS and SASEGT. J was trimmed by 0 bases and V by 8 bases; bases with no gene match: 9. This CDR3 spans 15 amino acids. The CDR3 loop is CASSLYRGNQETQYF. CDR3 in DNA: TGTGCCAGCTCCCTGTACAGGGGAAACCAAGAGACCCAGTACTTC.

The V and J genes are TRBV19 and TRBJ2-3, with unresolved D. The CDR3 is 16 amino acids. The V and J ends lost 3 bases and 0 bases respectively, with 13 bases between them. Germline CDR1 reads LNHDA; CDR2 reads SQIVND (reference sequence). This chain's CDR3 is CASSINMRISTDTQYF. The CDR3 bases are TGTGCCAGTAGTATTAATATGCGGATTAGCACAGATACGCAGTATTTT.

This chain uses TRBV6-6 with TRBJ1-2; 7 positions agree with TRBD1. Germline CDR1 is MNHNY and CDR2 is SVGAGI (reference sequence). V lost 5 bases and J lost 1; bases outside the gene matches: 4. The CDR3 loop spans 14 amino acids. CDR3 in amino acids: CASSLQGDNYGYTF. As DNA, the CDR3 is TGTGCCAGCAGTCTTCAGGGGGATAACTATGGCTACACCTTC.

This clone was counted a single time. V and J are TRBV29-1 and TRBJ1-4, with 10 bases identical to TRBD1. The V gene end was trimmed by 4 bases and the J gene end by 2 bases; junction bases not matched to a gene: 7. Germline assignment: CDR1 SQVTM and CDR2 ANQGSEA. The CDR3 has 16 residues. This chain's CDR3 is CSVAAGQGTTNEKLFF. CDR3 DNA sequence: TGCAGCGTTGCGGCGGGACAGGGGACGACTAATGAAAAACTGTTTTTT.

The CDR3 DNA reads TGTGCCAGCAGCGTAGGGTCCGGGACTAGCGGGAGAATAGATACGCAGTATTTT. This codes for CASSVGSGTSGRIDTQYF. V and J are TRBV9 and TRBJ2-3, with TRBD2 matching 14 bases. The CDR3 loop spans 18 amino acids. The V gene end was trimmed by 0 bases and the J gene end by 5 bases; junction bases not matched to a gene: 8. Germline values: CDR1 SGDLS, CDR2 YYNGEE.

V gene TRBV19 combines with J gene TRBJ2-7; D remains ambiguous. Trimming removed 0 bases from V and 0 bases from J, with 12 bases in between. Germline assignment: CDR1 LNHDA and CDR2 SQIVND (reference sequence). The CDR3 consists of 16 residues. CDR3 bases: TGTGCCAGTAGTATAGATTCCGGAATTGCCTCCTACGAGCAGTACTTC. It yields the protein CASSIDSGIASYEQYF.

V usage is TRBV7-9 and J usage is TRBJ1-6; D is uncertain. In germline, CDR1 is SEHNR, CDR2 FQNEAQ (reference sequence). There are 17 residues in the CDR3. The V gene lost 5 bases and the J gene lost 5 bases, with 19 bases spanning the gap. CDR3 in amino acids: CASSPGLWRPDNSPLHF. The CDR3 bases are TGTGCCAGCAGCCCAGGACTTTGGAGACCAGATAATTCACCCCTCCACTTT.

This clone was seen a single time. The V gene is TRBV7-9, the J gene TRBJ2-3, with 9 bases that match TRBD2. The trim removed 5 bases at V and 6 bases at J, leaving 15 bases unmatched. Germline values: CDR1 SEHNR, CDR2 FQNEAQ (reference sequence). The CDR3 is 17 amino acids. In DNA form, the CDR3 reads TGTGCCAGCAGCGCAAGCTTGCGACTAGCGGAGGGGGATACGCAGTATTTT. As protein: CASSASLRLAEGDTQYF.

The chain has TRBV19 and TRBJ1-1, with D perhaps matching TRBD1 (5 bases). The CDR3 has 16 residues. V was shortened by 5 bases and J by 1 base, with 17 bases between the two germline ends. The germline gives CDR1 LNHDA, CDR2 SQIVND (reference sequence). CDR3 nucleotides: TGTGCCAGTAGTCCGACCGAAGAAGGACAGAACACTGAAGCTTTCTTT. Translated, it gives CASSPTEEGQNTEAFF.

The rearrangement links TRBV5-1 to TRBJ2-1; TRBD2 is a possible D gene (6 bases). CDR3 length: 15 amino acids. V dropped 3 bases and J dropped 5 bases, with 15 bases sitting between them. The V gene's germline CDR1 is SGHRS and CDR2 YFSETQ. The CDR3 sequence is CASSSPGRKNNEQFF. The DNA of the CDR3 is TGCGCCAGCAGCTCCCCCGGGAGAAAAAACAATGAGCAGTTCTTC. Complete variable domain (other parts from reference TRBV5-1 and TRBJ2-1): KAGVTQTPRYLIKTRGQQVTLSCSPISGHRSVSWYQQTPGQGLQFLFEYFSETQRNKGNFPGRFSGRQFSNSRSEMNVSTLELGDSALYLCASSSPGRKNNEQFFGPGTRLTVL.

The chain combines TRBV2 with TRBJ2-1; TRBD2 agrees at 7 bases. CDR3 length: 16 amino acids. Trimming at V came to 5 bases and at J to 6 bases, leaving 13 bases not matched to a gene. Germline V gives CDR1 SNHLY, CDR2 FYNNEI. The CDR3 sequence is CASSSSGTKRRNEQFF. Here the CDR3 DNA reads TGTGCCAGCAGTAGCTCCGGGACTAAGAGGCGCAATGAGCAGTTCTTC.

The chain carries TRBV21-1 and TRBJ2-5; the table calls TRBD2, which could not be checked here. TRBV21-1 is a recognized pseudogene. This CDR3 is built from 17 residues. The chain's CDR3 is CASSKPSGRADLETQYF. In nucleotides, the CDR3 is TGTGCCAGCAGCAAACCCAGCGGGAGGGCCGATTTGGAGACCCAGTACTTC.

This clone was recorded a few times. The CDR3 is CASSLTSGSLHEQYF. CDR3 DNA: TGCGCCAGCAGCTTGACTAGCGGGAGCCTTCACGAGCAGTACTTC. V is TRBV5-1 and J is TRBJ2-7, with 11 bases that match TRBD2. Germline V CDR1 and CDR2: SGHRS, YFSETQ. V shed 1 base, J shed 5 bases, and the junction held 5 bases outside the gene matches. The CDR3 covers 15 residues. Using reference TRBV5-1 and TRBJ2-7 for the parts outside the CDR3, the full variable domain is KAGVTQTPRYLIKTRGQQVTLSCSPISGHRSVSWYQQTPGQGLQFLFEYFSETQRNKGNFPGRFSGRQFSNSRSEMNVSTLELGDSALYLCASSLTSGSLHEQYFGPGTRLTVT.

V usage is TRBV6-5 and J usage is TRBJ2-7; D remains unclear. The CDR3 spans 12 residues. The germline CDR1 and CDR2 sequences are MNHEY and SVGAGI. Trimming removed 2 bases from V and 6 bases from J, with 8 bases in between. CDR3 region: CASSYKGFEQYV. Written as DNA, the CDR3 is TGTGCCAGCAGTTACAAGGGTTTCGAGCAGTACGTC.

The chain combines TRBV2 with TRBJ2-2, with a possible D match to TRBD2 (6 bases). This CDR3 comprises 12 residues. Germline CDR1 is SNHLY and CDR2 is FYNNEI. The V end was cut by 9 bases, the J end by 6 bases, with 11 bases between. CDR3 region: CARTGRAGELFF. CDR3 sequence (DNA): TGTGCCAGGACCGGGAGAGCCGGGGAGCTGTTTTTT.

This clone was observed a handful of times. This chain joins TRBV16 and TRBJ2-1, with no clear D. The V end lost 2 bases, the J end lost 8 bases, and 10 bases lay between the germline ends. The germline V gene encodes CDR1 KGHSY and CDR2 FQNENV. This CDR3 has 13 amino acids. In nucleotides, the CDR3 is TGTGCCAGCAGCCAAAACCCGCACTATGAGCAGTTCTTC. Its translation is CASSQNPHYEQFF.

The chain is built from TRBV27 and TRBJ2-1, with a weak D call TRBD1 (5 bases). Germline assignment: CDR1 MNHEY and CDR2 SMNVEV (reference sequence). The CDR3 is 17 residues long. V was trimmed by 5 bases and J by 7 bases, leaving 24 bases between them. CDR3 DNA: TGTGCCAGCAGTCCCAAATTTATAGGGGCCGCCTCGAATGAGCAGTTCTTC. As protein: CASSPKFIGAASNEQFF.

The J gene is TRBJ1-4, the V gene TRBV14; 7 bases agree with TRBD1. CDR3 length equals 15 residues. The V segment lost 1 base and the J segment 6 bases; nucleotides outside the gene matches: 5. From germline, CDR1 is SGHDN and CDR2 FVKESK. The CDR3 DNA reads as TGTGCCAGCAGCCAAGGCGGGCAGGGGGATGAAAAACTGTTTTTT. Its translation is CASSQGGQGDEKLFF.

The rearrangement uses TRBV6-5 and TRBJ1-2; 7 bases are a match to TRBD1. With 6 bases clipped from V and 8 bases from J, the junction kept 9 bases outside the gene matches. The CDR3 has 13 amino acids. Germline V gives CDR1 MNHEY, CDR2 SVGAGI. The CDR3 DNA reads as TGTGCCAGCAGCCTGGACAGGCTGAGCGGCTACACCTTC. Its protein is CASSLDRLSGYTF.

This chain connects TRBV7-8 to TRBJ2-7; D call uncertain. V was clipped by 1 base and J by 0 bases, with 10 bases between them. This CDR3 is 15 amino acids long. Germline V lookup: CDR1 SGHVS, CDR2 FQNEAQ. In DNA form, the CDR3 reads TGTGCCAGCAGCTTAGGTGCAGGCGCCTCCTACGAGCAGTACTTC. It translates to CASSLGAGASYEQYF. Full variable domain (missing parts from reference TRBV7-8 and TRBJ2-7): GAGVSQSPRYKVAKRGQDVALRCDPISGHVSLFWYQQALGQGPEFLTYFQNEAQLDKSGLPSDRFFAERPEGSVSTLKIQRTQQEDSAVYLCASSLGAGASYEQYFGPGTRLTVT.

The chain joins TRBV2 to TRBJ2-5; 8 bases match TRBD1. Germline assignment: CDR1 SNHLY and CDR2 FYNNEI. There are 17 residues in the CDR3. Losses at the gene ends were 1 base for V and 2 bases for J; bases not matched to a gene: 9. The CDR3 loop is CASSEGRTGWGQETQYF. CDR3 sequence (DNA): TGTGCCAGCAGTGAAGGCCGGACAGGGTGGGGGCAAGAGACCCAGTACTTC. Complete variable domain (other parts from reference TRBV2 and TRBJ2-5): EPEVTQTPSHQVTQMGQEVILRCVPISNHLYFYWYRQILGQKVEFLVSFYNNEISEKSEIFDDQFSVERPDGSNFTLKIRSTKLEDSAMYFCASSEGRTGWGQETQYFGPGTRLLVL.

The chain combines TRBV19 with TRBJ2-7, with 7 bases aligning to TRBD2. Germline V gene sequence: CDR1 LNHDA, CDR2 SQIVND (reference sequence). The CDR3 totals 14 residues. V shed 3 bases, J shed 3 bases, and the junction held 5 bases outside the gene matches. In DNA, the CDR3 is TGTGCCAGTAGTATGGGGGGGTCGAGCTACGAGCAGTACTTC. Amino acids: CASSMGGSSYEQYF. Together with reference TRBV19 and TRBJ2-7, the CDR3 gives the full variable domain: DGGITQSPKYLFRKEGQNVTLSCEQNLNHDAMYWYRQDPGQGLRLIYYSQIVNDFQKGDIAEGYSVSREKKESFPLTVTSAQKNPTAFYLCASSMGGSSYEQYFGPGTRLTVT.

The chain carries TRBV2 and TRBJ2-1; 13 positions agree with TRBD2. The germline gives CDR1 SNHLY, CDR2 FYNNEI. V shed 5 bases, J shed 10 bases, and the junction held 11 bases outside the gene matches. This CDR3 has 16 residues. CDR3 nucleotide sequence: TGTGCCAGCAGTAGGCCCGGACTAGCGGGGGCAAGGGAGCAGTTCTTC. Its protein is CASSRPGLAGAREQFF.

The rearrangement joins TRBV2 to TRBJ1-5; D not resolved. This CDR3 has 17 amino acids. The V end lost 0 bases, the J end lost 7 bases, and 19 bases lay between the germline ends. CDR1 is SNHLY, CDR2 FYNNEI, per germline. CDR3 residues: CASSEALIRFLRQPQHF. Here the CDR3 DNA reads TGTGCCAGCAGTGAAGCGCTTATCAGGTTCTTACGGCAGCCCCAGCATTTT.